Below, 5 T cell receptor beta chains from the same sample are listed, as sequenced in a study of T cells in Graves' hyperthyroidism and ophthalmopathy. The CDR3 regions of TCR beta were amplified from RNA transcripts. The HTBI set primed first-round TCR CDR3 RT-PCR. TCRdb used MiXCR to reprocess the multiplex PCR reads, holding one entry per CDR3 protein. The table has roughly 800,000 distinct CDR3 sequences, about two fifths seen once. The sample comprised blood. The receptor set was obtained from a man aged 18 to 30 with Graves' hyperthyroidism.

CDR3 loop: CASSPPRQSSRFYEQYF. The CDR3 coding sequence is TGTGCCAGCAGTCCCCCTAGGCAGTCTTCCCGATTCTACGAGCAGTACTTC. V is TRBV2 and J is TRBJ2-7; D ambiguous. V gave up 5 bases and J gave up 3 bases, with 23 bases separating them. The length of the CDR3 is 17 residues. Germline V CDR1 and CDR2: SNHLY, FYNNEI.

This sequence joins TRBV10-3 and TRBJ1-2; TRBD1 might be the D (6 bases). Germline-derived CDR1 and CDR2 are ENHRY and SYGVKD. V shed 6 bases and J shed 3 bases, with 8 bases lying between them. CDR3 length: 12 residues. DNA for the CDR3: TGTGCCATCAGCAGGACAGACTATGGCTACACCTTC. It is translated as CAISRTDYGYTF.

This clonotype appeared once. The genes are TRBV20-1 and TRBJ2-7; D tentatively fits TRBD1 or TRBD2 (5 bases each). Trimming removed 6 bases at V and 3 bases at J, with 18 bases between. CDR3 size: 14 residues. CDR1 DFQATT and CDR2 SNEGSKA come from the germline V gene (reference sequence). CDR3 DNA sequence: TGCAGTGCAAACCGGGACCACAGACTCTACGAGCAGTACTTC. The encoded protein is CSANRDHRLYEQYF.

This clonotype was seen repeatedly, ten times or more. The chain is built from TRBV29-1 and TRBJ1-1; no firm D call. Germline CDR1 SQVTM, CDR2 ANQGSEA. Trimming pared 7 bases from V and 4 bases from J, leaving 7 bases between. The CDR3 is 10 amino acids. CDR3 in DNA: TGCAGCGCTGGGAGCACTGAAGCTTTCTTT. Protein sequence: CSAGSTEAFF.

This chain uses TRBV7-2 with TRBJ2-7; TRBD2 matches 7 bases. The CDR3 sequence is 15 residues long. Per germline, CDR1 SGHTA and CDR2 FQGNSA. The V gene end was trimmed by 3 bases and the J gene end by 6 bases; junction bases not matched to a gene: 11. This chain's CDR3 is CASSLVGRERGEQYF. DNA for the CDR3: TGTGCCAGCAGCTTGGTGGGGAGGGAAAGAGGCGAGCAGTACTTC. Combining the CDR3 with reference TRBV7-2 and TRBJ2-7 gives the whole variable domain GAGVSQSPSNKVTEKGKDVELRCDPISGHTALYWYRQSLGQGLEFLIYFQGNSAPDKSGLPSDRFSAERTGGSVSTLTIQRTQQEDSAVYLCASSLVGRERGEQYFGPGTRLTVT.